The 22 T cell receptor beta chains presented below share a single source sample, sequenced in a study of blood T cell repertoires in COVID-19. TCRdb keeps only in-frame clones here, not all; method: immunoSEQ multiplex PCR. Among about 14,000 clones, 85% to 90% were seen once, and the ten largest hold less than 3.5%. The sequenced sample was peripheral blood. The receptors derive from a human donor in a cohort sampled during active COVID-19.

The J gene is TRBJ2-3, the V gene TRBV7-2; tentatively, D is TRBD1 (6 bases). Germline V gene lookup returns CDR1 SGHTA and CDR2 FQGNSA. The V end lost 5 bases, the J end lost 2 bases, and 14 bases lay between the germline ends. There are 15 residues in the CDR3. CDR3 sequence (DNA): TGTGCCAGCAGCCTAGAGGGGGTACTCACAGATACGCAGTATTTT. This sequence encodes CASSLEGVLTDTQYF.

CDR3 sequence: CSVARYSSYTF. CDR3 in DNA: TGCAGCGTTGCTAGGTATTCGAGCTACACCTTC. J is TRBJ1-2 and V is TRBV29-1, with no clear D. From germline, CDR1 is SQVTM and CDR2 ANQGSEA. This CDR3 region has 11 residues. V was shortened by 4 bases and J by 9 bases, with 12 bases between the two germline ends.

This chain uses TRBV10-3 with TRBJ2-3, with TRBD2 matching 7 bases. Germline lookup yields CDR1 ENHRY and CDR2 SYGVKD. CDR3 size: 14 residues. The J segment lost 4 bases and the V segment lost 3 bases, leaving 4 bases of the junction unmatched. This CDR3 is CAISDAGVADTQYF. Written as DNA, the CDR3 is TGTGCCATCAGTGATGCGGGAGTGGCAGATACGCAGTATTTT.

The rearrangement joins TRBV19 to TRBJ2-2; D might be TRBD1 (6 bases). The germline gives CDR1 LNHDA, CDR2 SQIVND (reference sequence). This CDR3 has 14 amino acids. The V end was cut by 9 bases, the J end by 6 bases, with 17 bases between. This CDR3 is CASQGLDGAGELFF. CDR3 DNA: TGTGCCAGCCAGGGGCTAGACGGGGCCGGGGAGCTGTTTTTT. The whole variable domain, filled in from reference TRBV19 and TRBJ2-2, reads DGGITQSPKYLFRKEGQNVTLSCEQNLNHDAMYWYRQDPGQGLRLIYYSQIVNDFQKGDIAEGYSVSREKKESFPLTVTSAQKNPTAFYLCASQGLDGAGELFFGEGSRLTVL.

The chain joins TRBV30 to TRBJ2-7; 14 bases fit TRBD2. With V trimmed by 2 bases and J by 1 base, 1 base remained unmatched. Germline values: CDR1 GTSNPN, CDR2 SVGIG (reference sequence). CDR3 length: 15 amino acids. CDR3 region: CAWSRTSGRSYEQYF. CDR3 nucleotide sequence: TGTGCCTGGAGTAGGACTAGCGGGAGGTCCTACGAGCAGTACTTC.

The rearrangement links TRBV9 to TRBJ2-5; 13 positions agree with TRBD2. The V segment lost 3 bases and the J segment 9 bases; nucleotides outside the gene matches: 11. The CDR3 has 16 amino acids. CDR1 and CDR2 from the germline V gene are SGDLS and YYNGEE. The chain's CDR3 is CASSAGTSGDQGAQYF. The CDR3 DNA sequence: TGTGCCAGCAGCGCGGGGACTAGCGGGGACCAAGGGGCCCAGTACTTC.

The gene calls are TRBV7-9 and TRBJ2-5, with 13 bases fitting TRBD2. The CDR3 contains 15 residues. J was trimmed by 5 bases and V by 5 bases; bases with no gene match: 5. CDR1 is SEHNR and CDR2 is FQNEAQ in the germline V gene (reference sequence). The CDR3 sequence is CASSPGLAGAETQYF. The DNA of the CDR3 is TGTGCCAGCAGCCCCGGACTAGCGGGAGCCGAGACCCAGTACTTC.

The chain combines TRBV7-2 with TRBJ1-3; 7 nucleotides align to TRBD1. The CDR3 spans 15 residues. The J segment lost 3 bases and the V segment lost 2 bases, leaving 4 bases of the junction unmatched. Germline assignment: CDR1 SGHTA and CDR2 FQGNSA. The DNA for the CDR3 is TGTGCCAGCAGCTTACGCGGGACAGATGGAAACACCATATATTTT. This translates into CASSLRGTDGNTIYF.

The rearrangement uses TRBV10-3 and TRBJ2-7; D not resolved. The CDR3 totals 15 residues. CDR1 and CDR2 from the germline V gene are ENHRY and SYGVKD. With 3 bases removed from V and 0 bases from J, the gap between germline ends came to 12 bases. The CDR3 region has the DNA TGTGCCATCAGTGACGGAGCGCCGAGCTCCTACGAGCAGTACTTC. As protein: CAISDGAPSSYEQYF.

V and J are TRBV5-4 and TRBJ2-5; 9 positions match TRBD2. CDR1 is SGHNT, CDR2 YYREEE, per germline (reference sequence). V lost 4 bases and J lost 7; bases outside the gene matches: 20. This CDR3 is 18 amino acids long. Here the CDR3 DNA reads TGTGCCAGCAGCCCGCCCGGGACTAGCAGCCCCCCCGGTGGGACCCAGTACTTC. Translation gives CASSPPGTSSPPGGTQYF.

The table lists this clone with a few counts. This sequence joins TRBV2 and TRBJ2-3; tentatively, D is TRBD2 (5 bases). The CDR3 consists of 14 residues. V lost 3 bases and J 2 bases, leaving 9 bases between the germline ends. Germline CDR1 is SNHLY and CDR2 is FYNNEI. In nucleotides, the CDR3 is TGTGCCAGCAGTGACGGCGGGCCCACAGATACGCAGTATTTT. Protein sequence: CASSDGGPTDTQYF.

The chain combines TRBV10-3 with TRBJ2-7, with 11 bases lining up with TRBD1. V lost 7 bases, J lost 6 bases, and 5 bases stayed unmatched. From germline, CDR1 is ENHRY and CDR2 SYGVKD. CDR3 size: 13 residues. The CDR3 nucleotides are TGTGCCATCACCGGGACAGGGGGTGGCGAGCAGTACTTC. Its translation: CAITGTGGGEQYF.

The chain uses TRBV28 and TRBJ1-2; the D gene is possibly TRBD1 (5 bases). Trimming took off 5 bases at V and 0 bases at J, with 10 bases between the two ends. The CDR3 length is 14 residues. CDR1 is MDHEN, CDR2 SYDVKM, per germline. CDR3 loop: CASSQTGANYGYTF. The DNA for the CDR3 is TGTGCCAGCAGTCAAACGGGGGCTAACTATGGCTACACCTTC.

The J gene is TRBJ2-3, the V gene TRBV19; the match to TRBD1 covers 8 bases. CDR3 size: 15 residues. J was trimmed by 0 bases and V by 4 bases; bases with no gene match: 3. In germline, CDR1 is LNHDA, CDR2 SQIVND (reference sequence). The CDR3 region is CASSNRGSSTDTQYF. CDR3 coding DNA: TGTGCCAGTAGTAACAGGGGGTCTAGCACAGATACGCAGTATTTT.

This chain links TRBV15 with TRBJ2-4, with 8 bases matching TRBD2. Germline assignment: CDR1 LNHNV and CDR2 YYDKDF (reference sequence). This CDR3 spans 17 amino acids. V lost 0 bases and J lost 7; bases outside the gene matches: 11. The CDR3 is CATSRDRGRGGLNIQYF. The CDR3 region has the DNA TGTGCCACCAGCAGAGATCGGGGACGGGGGGGCCTGAACATTCAGTACTTC.

The chain joins TRBV14 to TRBJ1-1; the match to TRBD1 covers 8 bases. The length of the CDR3 is 15 residues. CDR1 and CDR2 from the germline V gene are SGHDN and FVKESK. The V gene end was trimmed by 4 bases and the J gene end by 1 base; junction bases not matched to a gene: 5. This CDR3 reads CASSPRQGWNTEAFF. The CDR3 region has the DNA TGTGCCAGCAGCCCTCGACAGGGGTGGAACACTGAAGCTTTCTTT. The variable domain in full, completed from reference TRBV14 and TRBJ1-1, reads EAGVTQFPSHSVIEKGQTVTLRCDPISGHDNLYWYRRVMGKEIKFLLHFVKESKQDESGMPNNRFLAERTGGTYSTLKVQPAELEDSGVYFCASSPRQGWNTEAFFGQGTRLTVV.

The chain links TRBV19 to TRBJ1-1; possibly TRBD1 for D (6 bases). There are 12 residues in the CDR3. Trimming took 7 bases from V and 6 from J, leaving 12 bases between them. The germline gives CDR1 LNHDA, CDR2 SQIVND (reference sequence). CDR3 sequence: CASKQGSAEAFF. Here the CDR3 DNA reads TGTGCCAGTAAGCAGGGGTCCGCTGAAGCTTTCTTT.

This clone appeared once. The chain uses TRBV28 and TRBJ2-1; TRBD1 aligns across 8 bases. The V segment lost 8 bases and the J segment 2 bases; nucleotides outside the gene matches: 11. CDR3 length: 16 amino acids. Germline assignment: CDR1 MDHEN and CDR2 SYDVKM. The CDR3 region is CASETGATGAYNEQFF. The CDR3 DNA sequence: TGTGCCAGCGAGACAGGGGCGACAGGGGCCTACAATGAGCAGTTCTTC. Drawing the rest from reference TRBV28 and TRBJ2-1, the complete variable domain is DVKVTQSSRYLVKRTGEKVFLECVQDMDHENMFWYRQDPGLGLRLIYFSYDVKMKEKGDIPEGYSVSREKKERFSLILESASTNQTSMYLCASETGATGAYNEQFFGPGTRLTVL.

The CDR3 DNA reads TGCGCCAGCAGCACACTAGCGGGGGGTAGCAATGAGCAGTTCTTC. Translated: CASSTLAGGSNEQFF. The chain uses TRBV5-1 and TRBJ2-1; TRBD2 matches 12 bases. V was pared by 4 bases and J by 6 bases, with 5 bases of the junction left unmatched. The CDR3 sequence is 15 residues long. Germline CDR1 and CDR2: SGHRS and YFSETQ.

The chain combines TRBV5-1 with TRBJ2-7; 14 bases are a match to TRBD2. Germline CDR1 SGHRS, CDR2 YFSETQ. This CDR3 comprises 16 residues. V was pared by 4 bases and J by 5 bases, with 8 bases of the junction left unmatched. CDR3 residues: CASSPGLAGGANEQYF. The DNA for the CDR3 is TGCGCCAGCAGCCCTGGACTAGCGGGAGGTGCAAACGAGCAGTACTTC.

The chain is built from TRBV29-1 and TRBJ2-1, with TRBD2 matching over 10 bases. This CDR3 is 11 amino acids long. The germline CDR1 and CDR2 sequences are SQVTM and ANQGSEA. The V segment lost 7 bases and the J segment 8 bases; nucleotides outside the gene matches: 2. In DNA, the CDR3 is TGCAGCGCCGGGACTAGCGATGAGCAGTTCTTC. Its protein product is CSAGTSDEQFF.

The chain recombines TRBV7-2 with TRBJ2-3, with 7 bases identical to TRBD2. Germline loops: CDR1 SGHTA, CDR2 FQGNSA. The CDR3 has 18 amino acids. With 4 bases clipped from V and 1 base from J, the junction kept 14 bases outside the gene matches. CDR3 nucleotides: TGTGCCAGCAGCTCACCCACCATGAGCGGGAAGGGCACAGATACGCAGTATTTT. Translated: CASSSPTMSGKGTDTQYF.